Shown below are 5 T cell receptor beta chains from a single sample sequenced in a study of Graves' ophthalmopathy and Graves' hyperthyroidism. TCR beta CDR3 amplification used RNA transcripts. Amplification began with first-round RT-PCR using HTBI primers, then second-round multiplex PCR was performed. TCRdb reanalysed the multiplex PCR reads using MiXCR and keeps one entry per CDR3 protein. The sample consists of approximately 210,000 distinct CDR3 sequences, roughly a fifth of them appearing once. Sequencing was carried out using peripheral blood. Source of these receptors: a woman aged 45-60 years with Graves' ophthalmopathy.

Here the CDR3 DNA reads TGTGCCAGCAGTTACTCCCGGGAAGGGGGTTCACCCCTCCACTTT. It specifies CASSYSREGGSPLHF. The V and J genes are TRBV6-2 or TRBV6-3 and TRBJ1-6; D is possibly TRBD1 (6 bases). This CDR3 contains 15 residues. The germline V gene encodes CDR1 MNHEY and CDR2 SVGEGT. Trimming removed 0 bases at V and 9 bases at J, with 12 bases between.

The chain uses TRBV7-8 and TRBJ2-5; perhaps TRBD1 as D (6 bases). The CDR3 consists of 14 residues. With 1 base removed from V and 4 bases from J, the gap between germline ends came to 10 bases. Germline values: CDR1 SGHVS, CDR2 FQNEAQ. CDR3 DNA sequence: TGTGCCAGCAGCTTAGGGACAGTTGGAGAGACCCAGTACTTC. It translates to CASSLGTVGETQYF.

CDR3 amino acids: CASSASGGTAPSREQYF. The DNA for the CDR3 is TGTGCCAGCAGTGCTTCCGGGGGGACGGCGCCTTCCCGGGAGCAGTACTTC. V usage is TRBV12-3 or TRBV12-4 and J usage is TRBJ2-7; TRBD2 aligns across 7 bases. Germline trimming cut 5 bases from V and 7 bases from J; bases unmatched to any gene: 20. The CDR3 runs to 17 residues.

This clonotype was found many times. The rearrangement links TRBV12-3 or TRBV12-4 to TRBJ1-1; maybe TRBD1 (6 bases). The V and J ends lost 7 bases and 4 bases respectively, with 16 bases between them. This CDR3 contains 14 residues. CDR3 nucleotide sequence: TGTGCCAGCATCCCCGGGGGCAGGGTCACTGAAGCTTTCTTT. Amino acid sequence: CASIPGGRVTEAFF.

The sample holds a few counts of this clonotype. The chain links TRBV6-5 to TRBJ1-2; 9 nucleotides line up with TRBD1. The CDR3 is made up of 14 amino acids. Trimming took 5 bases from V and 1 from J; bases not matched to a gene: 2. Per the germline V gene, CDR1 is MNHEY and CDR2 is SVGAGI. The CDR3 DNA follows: TGTGCCAGCAGTAGGGACAGGGATAACTATGGCTACACCTTC. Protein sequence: CASSRDRDNYGYTF.